This T cell receptor (beta chain) comes out of a study of Ad26.COV2.S vaccination and SARS-CoV-2 variants. In the study overall: Donor participated within the Ad26.COV2.S arm of the COV1001 trial. The vaccine Ad26.COV2.S was put into the muscle once, or twice with 56 days between. Study-wide points: Vaccine and placebo recipients had comparable breadth of non-spike TCRs.

For this clone: Its antigen is currently unknown.

Treatment denoted: around 19 received Ad26.COV2.S at low or high dose, single or two shots; about 5 received placebo; per-sample allocation not given. Sampling was performed 63 days after the first vaccine or placebo injection. Using immunoSEQ multiplex PCR, the repertoire was profiled, and TCRdb retains in-frame clones only, with some absent. The sample has about 350,000 clones, less than 90% seen once; the top ten hold 6.4%. The sequence was collected from a person between 18 and 59 years old who received the Ad26.COV2.S COVID-19 vaccine or a placebo. The sequencing here drew on peripheral blood, taken in a trial of Ad26.COV2.S vaccine versus placebo.

The CDR3, as DNA: TGTGCCAGCAGCTTAACAGCGAAAAATGAAAAACTGTTTTTT. Its protein product is CASSLTAKNEKLFF. The genes are TRBV5-4 and TRBJ1-4; D uncertain. The CDR3 has 14 residues. Trimming removed 2 bases at V and 5 bases at J, with 10 bases between. CDR1 and CDR2 (germline): SGHNT, YYREEE (reference sequence).